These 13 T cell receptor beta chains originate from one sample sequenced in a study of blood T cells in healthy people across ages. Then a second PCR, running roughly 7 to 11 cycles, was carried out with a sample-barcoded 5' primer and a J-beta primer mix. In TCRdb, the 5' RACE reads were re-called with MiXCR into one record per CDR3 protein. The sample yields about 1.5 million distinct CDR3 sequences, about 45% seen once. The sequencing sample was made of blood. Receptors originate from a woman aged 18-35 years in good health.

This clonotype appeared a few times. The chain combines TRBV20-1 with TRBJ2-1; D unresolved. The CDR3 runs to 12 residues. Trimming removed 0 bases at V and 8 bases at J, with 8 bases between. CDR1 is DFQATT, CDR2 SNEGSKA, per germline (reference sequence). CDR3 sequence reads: CSARDYGDEQFF. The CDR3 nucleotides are TGCAGTGCTAGAGATTACGGTGATGAGCAGTTCTTC.

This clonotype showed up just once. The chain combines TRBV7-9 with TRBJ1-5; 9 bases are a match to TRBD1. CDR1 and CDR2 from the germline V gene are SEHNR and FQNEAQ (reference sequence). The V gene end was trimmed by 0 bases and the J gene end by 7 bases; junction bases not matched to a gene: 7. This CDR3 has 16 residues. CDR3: CASSLATQGAGQPQHF. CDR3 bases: TGTGCCAGCAGCTTAGCCACACAGGGGGCTGGGCAGCCCCAGCATTTT.

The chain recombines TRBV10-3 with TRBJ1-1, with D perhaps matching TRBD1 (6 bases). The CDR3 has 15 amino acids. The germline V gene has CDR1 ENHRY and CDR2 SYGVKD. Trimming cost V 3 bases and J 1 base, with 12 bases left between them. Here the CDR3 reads CAISEGIGGNTEAFF. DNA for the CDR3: TGTGCCATCAGTGAAGGGATAGGGGGGAACACTGAAGCTTTCTTT.

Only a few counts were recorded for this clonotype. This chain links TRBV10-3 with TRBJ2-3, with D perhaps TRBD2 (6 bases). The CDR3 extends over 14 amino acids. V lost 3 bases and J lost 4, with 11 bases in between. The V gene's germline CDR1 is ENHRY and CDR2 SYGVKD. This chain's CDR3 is CAISDPAGSDTQYF. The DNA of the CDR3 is TGTGCCATCAGTGATCCGGCGGGGTCAGATACGCAGTATTTT.

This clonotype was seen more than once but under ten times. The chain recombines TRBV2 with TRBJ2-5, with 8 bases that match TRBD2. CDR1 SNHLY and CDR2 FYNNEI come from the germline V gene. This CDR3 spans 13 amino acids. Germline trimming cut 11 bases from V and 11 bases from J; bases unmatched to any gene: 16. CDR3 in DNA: TGTGCCTGTCGGCGGGGGGTATTAAATGAGCAGTACTTC. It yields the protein CACRRGVLNEQYF.

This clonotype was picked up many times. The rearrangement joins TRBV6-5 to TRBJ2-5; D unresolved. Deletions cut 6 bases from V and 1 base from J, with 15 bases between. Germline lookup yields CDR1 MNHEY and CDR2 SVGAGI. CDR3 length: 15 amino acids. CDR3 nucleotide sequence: TGTGCCAGCAGGGCGACGGTGGCCATCCAAGAGACCCAGTACTTC. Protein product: CASRATVAIQETQYF.

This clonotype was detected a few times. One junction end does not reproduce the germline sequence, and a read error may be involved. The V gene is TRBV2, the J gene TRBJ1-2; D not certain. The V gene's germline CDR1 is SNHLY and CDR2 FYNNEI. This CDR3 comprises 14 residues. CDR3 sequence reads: CASSEAPQYYGHTF. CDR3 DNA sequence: TGTGCCAGCAGCGAAGCGCCTCAGTATTATGGCCACACCTTC.

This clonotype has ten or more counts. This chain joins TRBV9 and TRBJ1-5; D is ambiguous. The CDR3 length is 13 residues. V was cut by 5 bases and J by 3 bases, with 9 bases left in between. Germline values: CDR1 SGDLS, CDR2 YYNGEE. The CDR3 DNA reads TGTGCCAGCAGTGTGGGCTTCAATCAGCCCCAGCATTTT. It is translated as CASSVGFNQPQHF.

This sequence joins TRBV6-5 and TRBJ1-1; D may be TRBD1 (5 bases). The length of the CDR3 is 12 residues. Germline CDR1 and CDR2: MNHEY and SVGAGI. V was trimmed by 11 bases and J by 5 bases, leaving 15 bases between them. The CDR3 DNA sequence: TGTGCCGTCAGGAGGGGTAAGACTGAAGCTTTCTTT. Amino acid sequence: CAVRRGKTEAFF.

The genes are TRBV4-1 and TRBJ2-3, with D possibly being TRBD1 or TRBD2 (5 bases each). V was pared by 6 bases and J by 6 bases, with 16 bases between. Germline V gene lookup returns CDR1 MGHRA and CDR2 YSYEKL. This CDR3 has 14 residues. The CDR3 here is CASRDAGSSDTQYF. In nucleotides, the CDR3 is TGCGCCAGCAGGGATGCAGGGAGTTCGGATACGCAGTATTTT.

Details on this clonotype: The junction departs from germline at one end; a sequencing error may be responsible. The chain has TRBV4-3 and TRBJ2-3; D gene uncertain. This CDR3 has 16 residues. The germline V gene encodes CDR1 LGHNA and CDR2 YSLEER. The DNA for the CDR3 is TGCGCCAGCTGCCACTCGACTGGAAGTAGCACAGATACGCAGTATTTT. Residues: CASCHSTGSSTDTQYF.

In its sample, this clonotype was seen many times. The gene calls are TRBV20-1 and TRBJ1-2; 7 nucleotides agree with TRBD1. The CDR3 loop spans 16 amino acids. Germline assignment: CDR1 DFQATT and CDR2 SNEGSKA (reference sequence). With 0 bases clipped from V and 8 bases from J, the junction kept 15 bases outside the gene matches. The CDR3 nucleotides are TGCAGTGCTAGAGATAAGGGAGGGACAGTCTCGTTGGGCTACACCTTC. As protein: CSARDKGGTVSLGYTF.

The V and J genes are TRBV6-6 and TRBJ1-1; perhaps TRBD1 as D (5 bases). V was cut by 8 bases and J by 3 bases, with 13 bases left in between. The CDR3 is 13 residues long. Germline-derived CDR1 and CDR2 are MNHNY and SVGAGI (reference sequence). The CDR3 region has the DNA TGTGCCAGCCACAGGCGGCAGTACACTGAAGCTTTCTTT. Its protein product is CASHRRQYTEAFF.